The T cell receptor (beta chain) under discussion was sequenced for a study of T-cell memory formation after mild COVID-19. Overall study results and limits: Among CD4+ contracting clones, most were CM and EM, and CD8+ ones EMRA. Proof of SARS-CoV-2 specificity was absent for the second-wave clones that crested on day 37.

Germline V gene sequence: CDR1 SGHTA, CDR2 FQGNSA. The CDR3 totals 13 residues. The V segment lost 8 bases and the J segment 5 bases; nucleotides outside the gene matches: 8. In its sample, this clonotype was seen many times. Its antigen is unknown. TCRdb itself ran the 5' RACE reads through MiXCR, one entry per CDR3 protein. The sample contains about 390,000 distinct CDR3 sequences, 15% to 20% of which appear only once. J is TRBJ2-5 and V is TRBV7-2; 7 positions match TRBD1. Sequencing used PBMCs or a T cell subset sorted from them (not recorded which). This TCR came from a man aged 18 to 29 who had mild COVID-19 (a few samples of this study predate the infection). Cell type and time point are not known. The CDR3 region is CASGRQGVETQYF. In nucleotides, the CDR3 is TGTGCCAGCGGCCGACAGGGAGTGGAGACCCAGTACTTC.